The source of this T cell receptor beta chain is a study of CD8 T cells in Susac syndrome. Matching for age and sex applied to the controls, who were healthy donors. RNA in amounts of about 0.45 to 1 ug was reverse transcribed with random hexamers. Amplification of TCR beta CDR3 by immunoSEQ multiplex PCR spanned 54 Vbeta and 13 Jbeta. Via MiXCR, TCRdb re-called the immunoSEQ multiplex PCR reads, giving one row per CDR3 protein. This table has 150,000 to 200,000 distinct CDR3 sequences, about 94% appearing once. Germline-derived CDR1 and CDR2 are SEHNR and FQNEAQ (reference sequence). V lost 5 bases and J lost 0, with 13 bases in between. The CDR3 contains 16 residues.

The sequenced sample was CD4+ T cells from PBMCs. The genes are TRBV7-9 and TRBJ2-2; D might be TRBD2 (6 bases). This TCR came from a human donor in good health. The CDR3 reads CASSMKRVSNTGELFF. The DNA for the CDR3 is TGTGCCAGCAGCATGAAGCGGGTGTCGAACACCGGGGAGCTGTTTTTT.